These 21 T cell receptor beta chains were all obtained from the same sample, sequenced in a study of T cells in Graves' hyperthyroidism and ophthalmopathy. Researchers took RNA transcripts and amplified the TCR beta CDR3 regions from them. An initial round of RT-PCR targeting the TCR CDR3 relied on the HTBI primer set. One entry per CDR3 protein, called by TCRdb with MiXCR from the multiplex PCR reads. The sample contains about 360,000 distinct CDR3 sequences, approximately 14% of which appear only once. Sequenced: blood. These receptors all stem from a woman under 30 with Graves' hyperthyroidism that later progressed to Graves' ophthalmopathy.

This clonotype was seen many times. CDR3 amino acids: CASSHWGLASYEQYF. CDR3 coding DNA: TGTGCCAGCAGTCATTGGGGACTAGCATCCTACGAGCAGTACTTC. The rearrangement uses TRBV6-1 and TRBJ2-7, with 9 bases fitting TRBD2. This CDR3 has 15 amino acids. The germline V gene has CDR1 MNHNS and CDR2 SASEGT. The junction had 6 bases not matched to a gene; V was cut back by 5 bases and J by 1 base.

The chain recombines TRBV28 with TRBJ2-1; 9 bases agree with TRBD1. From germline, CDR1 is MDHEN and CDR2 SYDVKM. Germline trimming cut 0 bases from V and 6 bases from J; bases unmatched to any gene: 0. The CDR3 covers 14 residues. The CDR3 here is CASSLWGQGNEQFF. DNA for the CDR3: TGTGCCAGCAGTTTATGGGGACAGGGCAATGAGCAGTTCTTC.

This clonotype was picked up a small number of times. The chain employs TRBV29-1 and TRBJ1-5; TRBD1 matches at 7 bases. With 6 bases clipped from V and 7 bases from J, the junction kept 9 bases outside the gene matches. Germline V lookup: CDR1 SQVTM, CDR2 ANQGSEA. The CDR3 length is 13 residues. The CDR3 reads CSVVDRDEQPQHF. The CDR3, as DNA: TGCAGCGTCGTCGACAGGGATGAACAGCCCCAGCATTTT.

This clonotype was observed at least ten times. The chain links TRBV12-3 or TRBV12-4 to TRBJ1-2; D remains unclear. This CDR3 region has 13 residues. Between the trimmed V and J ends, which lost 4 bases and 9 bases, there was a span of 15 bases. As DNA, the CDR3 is TGTGCCAGCAGTTCCCCCCCGGATTGGTGCTACACCTTC. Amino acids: CASSSPPDWCYTF.

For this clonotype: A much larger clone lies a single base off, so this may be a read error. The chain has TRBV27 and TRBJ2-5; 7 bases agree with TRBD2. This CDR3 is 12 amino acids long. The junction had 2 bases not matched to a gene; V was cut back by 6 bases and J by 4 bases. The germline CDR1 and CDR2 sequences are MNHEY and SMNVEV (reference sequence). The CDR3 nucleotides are TGTGCCAGCAGGCGGGGGAGAGAGACCCAGTACTTC. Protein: CASRRGRETQYF.

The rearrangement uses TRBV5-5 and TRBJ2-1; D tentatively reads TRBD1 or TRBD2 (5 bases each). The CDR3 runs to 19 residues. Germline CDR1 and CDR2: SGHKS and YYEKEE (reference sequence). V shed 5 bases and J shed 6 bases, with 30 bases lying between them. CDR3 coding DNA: TGTGCCAGCAGTCTTGCGGTAAGCCAGGGACCACTTACCTTCAATGAGCAGTTCTTC. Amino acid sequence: CASSLAVSQGPLTFNEQFF.

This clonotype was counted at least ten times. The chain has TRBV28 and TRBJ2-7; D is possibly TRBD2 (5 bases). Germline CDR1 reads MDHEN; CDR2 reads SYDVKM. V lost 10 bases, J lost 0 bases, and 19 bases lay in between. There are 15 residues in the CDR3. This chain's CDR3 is CATKLDEGSSYEQYF. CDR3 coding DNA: TGTGCCACAAAATTGGACGAGGGAAGCTCCTACGAGCAGTACTTC.

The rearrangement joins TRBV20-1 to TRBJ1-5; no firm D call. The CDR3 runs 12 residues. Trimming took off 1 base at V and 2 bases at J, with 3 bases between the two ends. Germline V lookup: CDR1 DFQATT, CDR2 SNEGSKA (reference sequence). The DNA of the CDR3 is TGCAGTGCTAGAGTGCGCAATCAGCCCCAGCATTTT. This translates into CSARVRNQPQHF.

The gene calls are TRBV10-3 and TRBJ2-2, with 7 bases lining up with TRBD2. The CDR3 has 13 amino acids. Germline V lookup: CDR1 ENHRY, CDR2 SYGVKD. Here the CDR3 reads CAHGAGRGGELFF. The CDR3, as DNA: TGTGCACACGGCGCAGGGAGGGGCGGGGAGCTGTTTTTT.

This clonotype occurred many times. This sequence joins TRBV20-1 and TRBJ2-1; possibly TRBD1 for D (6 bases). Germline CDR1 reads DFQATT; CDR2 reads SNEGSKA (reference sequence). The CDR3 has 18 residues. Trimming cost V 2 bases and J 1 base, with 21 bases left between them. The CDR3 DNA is TGCAGTGCTAGAAAGTCACCCAGGGGCCCGGAGTCCTACAATGAGCAGTTCTTC. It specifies CSARKSPRGPESYNEQFF.

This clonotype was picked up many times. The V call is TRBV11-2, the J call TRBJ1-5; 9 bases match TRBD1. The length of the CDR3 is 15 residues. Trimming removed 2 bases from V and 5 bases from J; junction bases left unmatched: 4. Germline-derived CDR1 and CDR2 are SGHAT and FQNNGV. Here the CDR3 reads CASSLTGQGYQPQHF. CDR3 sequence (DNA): TGTGCCAGCAGCTTAACGGGACAGGGCTATCAGCCCCAGCATTTT.

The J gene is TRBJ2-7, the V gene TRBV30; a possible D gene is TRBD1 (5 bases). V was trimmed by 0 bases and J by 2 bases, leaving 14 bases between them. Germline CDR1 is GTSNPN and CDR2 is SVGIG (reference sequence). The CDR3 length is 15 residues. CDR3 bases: TGTGCCTGGAGTGTAGGTGGGCCAGGGCCCTACGAGCAGTACTTC. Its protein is CAWSVGGPGPYEQYF.

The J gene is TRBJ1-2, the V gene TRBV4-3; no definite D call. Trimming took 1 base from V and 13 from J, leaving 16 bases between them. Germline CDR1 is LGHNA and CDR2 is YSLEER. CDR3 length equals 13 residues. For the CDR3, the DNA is TGCGCCAGCAGCCAAGGGGTGACTGAGACGTGCACCTTC. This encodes CASSQGVTETCTF.

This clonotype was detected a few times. The CDR3 protein is CASRQGNSDTEAFF. The CDR3 nucleotides read TGTGCCAGCAGACAGGGAAACTCAGACACTGAAGCTTTCTTT. The chain combines TRBV6-2 or TRBV6-3 with TRBJ1-1; TRBD1 might be the D (6 bases). Germline loops: CDR1 MNHEY, CDR2 SVGEGT. The V gene lost 6 bases and the J gene lost 3 bases, with 14 bases spanning the gap. This CDR3 has 14 amino acids.

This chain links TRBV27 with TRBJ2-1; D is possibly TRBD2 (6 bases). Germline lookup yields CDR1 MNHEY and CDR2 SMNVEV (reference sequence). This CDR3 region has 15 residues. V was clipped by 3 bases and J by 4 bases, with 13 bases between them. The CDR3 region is CASSLRAGSYNEQFF. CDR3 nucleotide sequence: TGTGCCAGCAGTTTGAGGGCGGGAAGTTACAATGAGCAGTTCTTC.

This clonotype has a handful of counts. As DNA, the CDR3 is TGCAGCGTTTGGACAGGGGAAGGCTACACCTTC. Translated: CSVWTGEGYTF. This rearrangement joins TRBV29-1 to TRBJ1-2, with TRBD1 matching over 9 bases. Per germline, CDR1 SQVTM and CDR2 ANQGSEA. The CDR3 is 11 residues long. Trimming took 5 bases from V and 8 from J; bases not matched to a gene: 3.

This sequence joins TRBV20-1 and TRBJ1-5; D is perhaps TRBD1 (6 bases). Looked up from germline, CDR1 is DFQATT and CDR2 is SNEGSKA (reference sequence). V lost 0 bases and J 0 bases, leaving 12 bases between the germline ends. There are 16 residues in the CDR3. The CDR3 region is CSARDRQDYSNQPQHF. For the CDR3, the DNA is TGCAGTGCTAGAGACAGACAGGATTATAGCAATCAGCCCCAGCATTTT.

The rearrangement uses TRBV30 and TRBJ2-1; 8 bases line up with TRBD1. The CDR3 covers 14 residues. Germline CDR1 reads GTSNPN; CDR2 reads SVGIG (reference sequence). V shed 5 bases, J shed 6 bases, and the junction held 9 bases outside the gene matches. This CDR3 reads CAWSGTGGGNEQFF. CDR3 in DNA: TGTGCCTGGTCCGGTACAGGGGGAGGCAATGAGCAGTTCTTC.

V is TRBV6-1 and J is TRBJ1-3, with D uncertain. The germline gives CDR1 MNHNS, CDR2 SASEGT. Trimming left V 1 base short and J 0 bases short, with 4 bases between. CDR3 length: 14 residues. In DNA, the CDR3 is TGTGCCAGCAGTGAAGGGCCCTCTGGAAACACCATATATTTT. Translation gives CASSEGPSGNTIYF.

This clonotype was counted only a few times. The CDR3 protein is CSIWGNEQFF. The CDR3 DNA is TGCAGCATATGGGGCAATGAGCAGTTCTTC. J is TRBJ2-1 and V is TRBV29-1; D remains ambiguous. Germline CDR1 is SQVTM and CDR2 is ANQGSEA. CDR3 length: 10 amino acids. V shed 8 bases and J shed 6 bases, with 8 bases lying between them.

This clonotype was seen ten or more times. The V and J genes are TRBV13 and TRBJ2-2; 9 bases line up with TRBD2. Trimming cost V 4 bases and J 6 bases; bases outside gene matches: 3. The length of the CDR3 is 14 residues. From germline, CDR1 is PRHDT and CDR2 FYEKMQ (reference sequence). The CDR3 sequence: CASSSRTSAGELFF. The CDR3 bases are TGTGCCAGCAGCTCGCGGACTAGCGCCGGGGAGCTGTTTTTT.